This TCR beta chain was retrieved from a study of cytotoxic CD8 clonotypes in ibrutinib-treated CLL. Some clones are missing from TCRdb's copy, which holds only in-frame ones; the method was immunoSEQ multiplex PCR. The table has about 200,000 clones, roughly three quarters seen once. This CDR3 comprises 20 residues. The germline V and J ends were trimmed by 4 bases and 4 bases, with 31 bases remaining between them. Germline lookup yields CDR1 SGDLS and CDR2 YYNGEE. Sequencing was performed on PBMCs, taken after 12 months of ibrutinib treatment. This clonotype was obtained from a human donor with chronic lymphocytic leukemia. The chain links TRBV9 to TRBJ2-3, with D possibly TRBD2 on 7 matching bases. CDR3 in DNA: TGTGCCAGCAGCCTTAGCGCGATTCCACTGGGGGGGGGCCCCGCAGATACGCAGTATTTT. It codes for CASSLSAIPLGGGPADTQYF.